This TCR beta chain was retrieved from a study of Graves' ophthalmopathy and Graves' hyperthyroidism. About the study: Sampling took place at initial diagnosis, with peripheral blood obtained before any treatment. Findings of the study overall: Cross-validated, the 13-signature model showed 87.88%/81.08% sensitivity/specificity, and 80%/75% in the test set. Most thyroid clonotypes expanded beyond 0.001 frequency were also found in blood.

Enrollment excluded any patients with other autoimmune diseases, uncontrolled infections, pregnancy or lactation. RNA served as the template for amplifying TCR beta CDR3 regions. The workflow started with a first-round RT-PCR run with HTBI primers and then moved on to a second-round multiplex PCR. Each CDR3 protein is one row after TCRdb ran MiXCR on the multiplex PCR reads. The profile covers some 400,000 distinct CDR3 sequences, with approximately 20% appearing a single time and approximately 1.4% taken by the ten largest. In germline, CDR1 is SGHTA, CDR2 FQGNSA. This CDR3 has 14 residues. Trimming cost V 6 bases and J 1 base; bases outside gene matches: 4. This clonotype has at least ten counts. Its antigen is as yet unknown. A much larger clonotype is one base distant, so this may be a read error.

This clonotype was obtained from a woman aged 18-29 years with Graves' ophthalmopathy. The genes are TRBV7-2 and TRBJ2-7, with 9 bases lining up with TRBD1. The sample consisted of peripheral blood. The CDR3 bases are TGTGCCAGCAGATCCGGGACAGGGTCCTACGAGCAGTACTTC. Amino acid sequence: CASRSGTGSYEQYF.